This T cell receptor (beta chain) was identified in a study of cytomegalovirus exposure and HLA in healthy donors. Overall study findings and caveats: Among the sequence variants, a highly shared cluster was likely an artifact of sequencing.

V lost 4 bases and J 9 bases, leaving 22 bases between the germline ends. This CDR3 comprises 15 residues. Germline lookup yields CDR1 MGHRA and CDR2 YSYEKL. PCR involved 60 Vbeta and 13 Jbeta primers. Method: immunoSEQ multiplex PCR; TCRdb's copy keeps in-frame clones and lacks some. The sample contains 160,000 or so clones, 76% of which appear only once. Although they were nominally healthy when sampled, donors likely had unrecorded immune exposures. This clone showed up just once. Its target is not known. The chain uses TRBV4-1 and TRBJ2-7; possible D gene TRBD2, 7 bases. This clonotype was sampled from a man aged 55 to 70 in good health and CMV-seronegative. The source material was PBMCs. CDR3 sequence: CASSLGGTGGGVQYF. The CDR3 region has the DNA TGCGCCAGCAGCCTCGGGGGTACGGGGGGCGGGGTGCAGTACTTC.